Listed below are T cell receptor beta chains from one sample, sequenced in a study of T cells in Graves' hyperthyroidism and ophthalmopathy. Using its own MiXCR run on the multiplex PCR reads, TCRdb lists one record per CDR3 protein. The data contain more than 550,000 distinct CDR3 sequences, around 19% of them seen just once; the ten biggest clones take up 16%. Sequences were obtained from blood. Source of these receptors: a woman aged 45-60 years with Graves' hyperthyroidism that later progressed to Graves' ophthalmopathy. The CDR3 runs from the conserved cysteine through the conserved F or W. D genes are given only for firm matches. Not all rows give a size; the values are once, few, many and, for expanded clones, a class.

d_call: NA
j_call: TRBJ2-2
clone_size: few
v_call: TRBV4-1
cdr3_nt: TGCGCCAGCAGCCAAGCGGCGACTAAGGTTCGGACCGGGGAGCTGTTTTTT
cdr3_aa: CASSQAATKVRTGELFF

d_call: TRBD2
j_call: TRBJ2-5
clone_size: many
v_call: TRBV12-3/TRBV12-4
cdr3_nt: TGTGCCAGCGGGCCTATGACTAGCGGGGGATACCAAGAGACCCAGTACTTC
cdr3_aa: CASGPMTSGGYQETQYF

d_call: TRBD1
j_call: TRBJ1-4
clone_size: NA
v_call: TRBV2
cdr3_nt: TGTGCCAGCAGTGGCGGGACAGGGCTTAATGAAAAACTGTTTTTT
cdr3_aa: CASSGGTGLNEKLFF

d_call: TRBD2
j_call: TRBJ2-3
clone_size: NA
v_call: TRBV9
cdr3_nt: TGTGCCAGCAGCGGTAGCCGAGCGGGGGGGCTAATATACACAGATACGCAGTATTTT
cdr3_aa: CASSGSRAGGLIYTDTQYF

d_call: NA
j_call: TRBJ2-1
clone_size: NA
v_call: TRBV20-1
cdr3_nt: TGCAGTGCTAGAGATGGGGGGCTAAGCTCCTACAATGAGCAGTTCTTC
cdr3_aa: CSARDGGLSSYNEQFF

d_call: NA
j_call: TRBJ1-1
clone_size: many
v_call: TRBV6-1
cdr3_nt: TGTGCCAGCAGCTCTCGGAACACTGAAGCTTTCTTT
cdr3_aa: CASSSRNTEAFF

d_call: TRBD1
j_call: TRBJ1-1
clone_size: many
v_call: TRBV5-6
cdr3_nt: TGTGCCAGCAGCTCGGAGACAGGGGCGCCAGGGACTGAAGCTTTCTTT
cdr3_aa: CASSSETGAPGTEAFF

d_call: TRBD1
j_call: TRBJ1-1
clone_size: NA
v_call: TRBV6-4
cdr3_nt: TGTGCCAGCAGTGATACGACAGGGGGCACTGAAGCTTTCTTT
cdr3_aa: CASSDTTGGTEAFF

d_call: NA
j_call: TRBJ2-5
clone_size: NA
v_call: TRBV27
cdr3_nt: TGTGCCAGCAGGAGGGACCGGCCCCAAGAGACCCAGTACTTC
cdr3_aa: CASRRDRPQETQYF

d_call: NA
j_call: TRBJ2-1
clone_size: NA
v_call: TRBV4-2
cdr3_nt: TGTGGCAGCAGCCAAGAACCTGGATACTACAATGAGCAGTTCTTC
cdr3_aa: CGSSQEPGYYNEQFF

d_call: TRBD1
j_call: TRBJ1-5
clone_size: few
v_call: TRBV20-1
cdr3_nt: TGCAGTGCTAGAGATCAGGGACAGTCCCAGCATTTT
cdr3_aa: CSARDQGQSQHF

d_call: TRBD2
j_call: TRBJ2-3
clone_size: few
v_call: TRBV9
cdr3_nt: TGTGCCAGCAGCGTGGTAGCGGGGGGGAGAGTCACAGATACGCAGTATTTT
cdr3_aa: CASSVVAGGRVTDTQYF

d_call: NA
j_call: TRBJ1-2
clone_size: few
v_call: TRBV20-1
cdr3_nt: TGCAGTGCTAGTGAGGGGTTTGGCTATGGCTACACCTTC
cdr3_aa: CSASEGFGYGYTF

d_call: NA
j_call: TRBJ1-3
clone_size: NA
v_call: TRBV18
cdr3_nt: TGTGCCAGCTCACTTCTAGGTGGCTCTGGAAACACCATATATTTT
cdr3_aa: CASSLLGGSGNTIYF

d_call: NA
j_call: TRBJ1-5
clone_size: few
v_call: TRBV6-1
cdr3_nt: TGTGCCAGCAGTGAAGAGGTTGGGCAGCCCCAGCATTTT
cdr3_aa: CASSEEVGQPQHF

d_call: TRBD2
j_call: TRBJ2-4
clone_size: NA
v_call: TRBV3-1
cdr3_nt: TGTGCCAGCAGCCGCACACGACTAGCGGCCAAAAACATTCAGTACTTC
cdr3_aa: CASSRTRLAAKNIQYF

d_call: TRBD2
j_call: TRBJ2-1
clone_size: NA
v_call: TRBV3-1
cdr3_nt: TGTGCCAGCAGCCAAACTAGCGGGGGGGCGGGCCAGAATGAGCAGTTCTTC
cdr3_aa: CASSQTSGGAGQNEQFF

d_call: NA
j_call: TRBJ2-1
clone_size: few
v_call: TRBV29-1
cdr3_nt: TGCAGCGTTGAAGATCCGTCTTGGGAGAGCTCCTACAATGAGCAGTTCTTC
cdr3_aa: CSVEDPSWESSYNEQFF

d_call: NA
j_call: TRBJ1-1
clone_size: NA
v_call: TRBV9
cdr3_nt: TGTGCCAGCAGCGGGGGGTCACTCTACGAAGCTTTCTTT
cdr3_aa: CASSGGSLYEAFF

d_call: TRBD1
j_call: TRBJ2-5
clone_size: many
v_call: TRBV7-8
cdr3_nt: TGTGCCAGCAGCTTAGCCGGACAGGGGACCTCGGCCCAGTACTTC
cdr3_aa: CASSLAGQGTSAQYF

d_call: NA
j_call: TRBJ1-3
clone_size: NA
v_call: TRBV29-1
cdr3_nt: TGCAGCGTTGAAACCGCCGGAAACACCATATATTTT
cdr3_aa: CSVETAGNTIYF

d_call: TRBD2
j_call: TRBJ2-7
clone_size: NA
v_call: TRBV5-5
cdr3_nt: TGTGCCAGCAGCCTGGGACTACCAACCGAGGAGCAGTACTTC
cdr3_aa: CASSLGLPTEEQYF

d_call: NA
j_call: TRBJ1-1
clone_size: few
v_call: TRBV20-1
cdr3_nt: TGCAGTGCTAGAGATAGAGAGGGGGGCACTGAAGCTTTCTTT
cdr3_aa: CSARDREGGTEAFF

d_call: TRBD1
j_call: TRBJ2-1
clone_size: few
v_call: TRBV3-1
cdr3_nt: TGTGCCAGCAGCCAGAGGACAGGCCGGGGTGAGCAGTTCTTC
cdr3_aa: CASSQRTGRGEQFF

d_call: NA
j_call: TRBJ1-3
clone_size: NA
v_call: TRBV11-3
cdr3_nt: TGTGCCAGCAGCTCCGGATACTCTGGAAACACCATATATTTT
cdr3_aa: CASSSGYSGNTIYF

d_call: NA
j_call: TRBJ1-2
clone_size: NA
v_call: TRBV12-3/TRBV12-4
cdr3_nt: TGTGCCAGCGCAGGAGACGCAGGGTTTGAAGATGGCTACACCTTC
cdr3_aa: CASAGDAGFEDGYTF

d_call: NA
j_call: TRBJ1-3
clone_size: NA
v_call: TRBV7-2
cdr3_nt: TGTGCCAGCAGCTCGCTCCAGCCGGTAGACTCTGGAAACACCATATATTTT
cdr3_aa: CASSSLQPVDSGNTIYF

d_call: NA
j_call: TRBJ1-3
clone_size: NA
v_call: TRBV19
cdr3_nt: TGTGCCAGTAGTGGGAGGGCCTCTGGAAACACCATATATTTT
cdr3_aa: CASSGRASGNTIYF

d_call: NA
j_call: TRBJ2-5
clone_size: few
v_call: TRBV7-9
cdr3_nt: TGTGCCAGCAGCTCGGTGACGGGGCACGAGACCCAGTACTTC
cdr3_aa: CASSSVTGHETQYF

d_call: TRBD1
j_call: TRBJ2-3
clone_size: NA
v_call: TRBV5-1
cdr3_nt: TGCGCCAGCAGCGTCAGGACAGGTAGCACAGATACGCAGTATTTT
cdr3_aa: CASSVRTGSTDTQYF

d_call: TRBD1
j_call: TRBJ1-1
clone_size: many
v_call: TRBV7-9
cdr3_nt: TGTGCCAGCAGGACAGGGGGTTCGAACACTGAAGCTTTCTTT
cdr3_aa: CASRTGGSNTEAFF

d_call: TRBD1
j_call: TRBJ1-4
clone_size: few
v_call: TRBV12-3/TRBV12-4
cdr3_nt: TGTGCCAGCAGCCCTTGGACAGGGAATGAAAAACTGTTTTTT
cdr3_aa: CASSPWTGNEKLFF

d_call: NA
j_call: TRBJ1-5
clone_size: once
v_call: TRBV20-1
cdr3_nt: TGCAGTGCTAGCAAGGGGAGTCCCCGGGGTCAGCCCCAGCATTTT
cdr3_aa: CSASKGSPRGQPQHF

d_call: NA
j_call: TRBJ1-1
clone_size: NA
v_call: TRBV9
cdr3_nt: TGTGCCAGCAGCGTAGCGGGGGAGCTGGCCCTGAACGCTGAAGCTTTCTTT
cdr3_aa: CASSVAGELALNAEAFF

d_call: NA
j_call: TRBJ2-3
clone_size: NA
v_call: TRBV29-1
cdr3_nt: TGCAGCGCCGACGGGCGGCCTACAGATACGCAGTATTTT
cdr3_aa: CSADGRPTDTQYF

d_call: NA
j_call: TRBJ1-2
clone_size: NA
v_call: TRBV19
cdr3_nt: TGTGCCAGTAGTATCGGCTCGGCAGCCTATGGCTACACCTTC
cdr3_aa: CASSIGSAAYGYTF

d_call: NA
j_call: TRBJ1-1
clone_size: few
v_call: TRBV5-1
cdr3_nt: TGCGCCAGCAGCCCCGGACGGAGCACTGAAGCTTTCTTT
cdr3_aa: CASSPGRSTEAFF

d_call: NA
j_call: TRBJ2-2
clone_size: many
v_call: TRBV11-1
cdr3_nt: TGTGCCAGCAGTTTCGGGACCGCCGGGGCCGGGGAGCTGTTTTTT
cdr3_aa: CASSFGTAGAGELFF

d_call: NA
j_call: TRBJ1-1
clone_size: many
v_call: TRBV18
cdr3_nt: TGTGCCAGCTCACCACCCGGGACAAACTTCATGAACACTGAAGCTTTCTTT
cdr3_aa: CASSPPGTNFMNTEAFF

d_call: NA
j_call: TRBJ1-3
clone_size: NA
v_call: TRBV7-8
cdr3_nt: TGTGCCAGCAGCTGGGACGGAGTAGGAAACACCATATATTTT
cdr3_aa: CASSWDGVGNTIYF

d_call: NA
j_call: TRBJ1-4
clone_size: NA
v_call: TRBV11-2
cdr3_nt: TGTGCCAGCAGCCCGGGACTCTCCTCGACTAATGAAAAACTGTTTTTT
cdr3_aa: CASSPGLSSTNEKLFF

d_call: NA
j_call: TRBJ1-2
clone_size: few
v_call: TRBV7-9
cdr3_nt: TGTGCCAGCAGTCCGGAGGAGGGAGCTAACTATGGCTACACCTTC
cdr3_aa: CASSPEEGANYGYTF

d_call: NA
j_call: TRBJ2-3
clone_size: many
v_call: TRBV3-1
cdr3_nt: TGTGCCAGCAGCCAAGATCTTTACGCCAGGAATCAAGATACGCAGTATTTT
cdr3_aa: CASSQDLYARNQDTQYF

d_call: NA
j_call: TRBJ2-7
clone_size: NA
v_call: TRBV27
cdr3_nt: TGTGCCAGCAGTTTATTGAGCATTAGGCCCTACGAGCAGTACTTC
cdr3_aa: CASSLLSIRPYEQYF

d_call: NA
j_call: TRBJ2-7
clone_size: few
v_call: TRBV11-2
cdr3_nt: TGTGCCAGCAGCTTACGACAGGGAGTGAGAGCGGGAGACTCCTACGAGCAGTACTTC
cdr3_aa: CASSLRQGVRAGDSYEQYF

d_call: TRBD2
j_call: TRBJ2-3
clone_size: many
v_call: TRBV7-9
cdr3_nt: TGTGCCAGCAGCCGTGGGAATGTACTAGCGGCCACAGATACGCAGTATTTT
cdr3_aa: CASSRGNVLAATDTQYF

d_call: TRBD2
j_call: TRBJ2-2
clone_size: NA
v_call: TRBV7-6
cdr3_nt: TGTGCCAGCAGCTCCTTACCCGACTGGAGACTAGCGGGAGTTACCGGGGAGCTGTTTTTT
cdr3_aa: CASSSLPDWRLAGVTGELFF

d_call: NA
j_call: TRBJ1-1
clone_size: many
v_call: TRBV9
cdr3_nt: TGTGCCAGCAGCGCCTACGGACAGAATACTGAAGCTTTCTTT
cdr3_aa: CASSAYGQNTEAFF

d_call: NA
j_call: TRBJ2-2
clone_size: few
v_call: TRBV30
cdr3_nt: TGTGCCTGGAGCGAGCTAGACACCGGGGAGCTGTTTTTT
cdr3_aa: CAWSELDTGELFF